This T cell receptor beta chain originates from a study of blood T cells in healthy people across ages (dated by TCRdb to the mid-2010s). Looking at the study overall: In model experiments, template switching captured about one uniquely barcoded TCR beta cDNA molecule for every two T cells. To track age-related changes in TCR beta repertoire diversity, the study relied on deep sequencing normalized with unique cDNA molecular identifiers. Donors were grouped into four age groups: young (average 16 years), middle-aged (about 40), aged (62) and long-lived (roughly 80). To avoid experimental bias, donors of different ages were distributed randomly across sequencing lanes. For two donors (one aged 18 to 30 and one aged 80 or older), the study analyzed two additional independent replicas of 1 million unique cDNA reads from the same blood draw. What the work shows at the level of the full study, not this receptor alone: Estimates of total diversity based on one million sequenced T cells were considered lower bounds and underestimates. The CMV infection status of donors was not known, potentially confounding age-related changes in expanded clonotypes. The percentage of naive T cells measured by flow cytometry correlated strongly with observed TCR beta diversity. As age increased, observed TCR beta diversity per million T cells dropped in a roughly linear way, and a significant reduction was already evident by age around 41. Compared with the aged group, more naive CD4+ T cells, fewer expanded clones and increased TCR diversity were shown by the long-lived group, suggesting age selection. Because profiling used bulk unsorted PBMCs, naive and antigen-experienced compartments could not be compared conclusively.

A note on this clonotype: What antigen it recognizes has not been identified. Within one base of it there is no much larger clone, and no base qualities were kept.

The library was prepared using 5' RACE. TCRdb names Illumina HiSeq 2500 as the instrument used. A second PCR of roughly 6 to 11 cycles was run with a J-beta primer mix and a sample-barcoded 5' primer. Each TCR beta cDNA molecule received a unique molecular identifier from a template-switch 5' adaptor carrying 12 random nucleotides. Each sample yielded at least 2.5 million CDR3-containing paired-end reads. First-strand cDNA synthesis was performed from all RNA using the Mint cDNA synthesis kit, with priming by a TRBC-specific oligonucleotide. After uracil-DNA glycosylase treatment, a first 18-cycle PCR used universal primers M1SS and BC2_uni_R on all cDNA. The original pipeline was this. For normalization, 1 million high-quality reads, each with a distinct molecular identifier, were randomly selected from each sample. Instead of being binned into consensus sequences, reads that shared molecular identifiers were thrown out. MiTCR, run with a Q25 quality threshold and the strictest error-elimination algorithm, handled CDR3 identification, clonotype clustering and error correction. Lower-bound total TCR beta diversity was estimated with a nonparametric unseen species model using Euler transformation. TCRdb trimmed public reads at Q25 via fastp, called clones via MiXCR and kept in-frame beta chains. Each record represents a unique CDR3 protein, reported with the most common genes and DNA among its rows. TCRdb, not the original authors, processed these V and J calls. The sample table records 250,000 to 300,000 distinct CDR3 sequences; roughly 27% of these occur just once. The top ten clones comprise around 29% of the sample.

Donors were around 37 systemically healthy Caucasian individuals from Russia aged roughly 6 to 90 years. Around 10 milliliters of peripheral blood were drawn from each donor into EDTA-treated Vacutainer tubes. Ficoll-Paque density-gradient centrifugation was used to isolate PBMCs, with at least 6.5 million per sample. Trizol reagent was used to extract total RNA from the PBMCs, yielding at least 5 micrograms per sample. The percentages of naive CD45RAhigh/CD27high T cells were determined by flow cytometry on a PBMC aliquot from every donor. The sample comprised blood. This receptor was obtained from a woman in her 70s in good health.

The nucleotides read TGTGCCAGTAGTATCGGAGGGGGTAAAAACATTCAGTACTTC. It is translated as CASSIGGGKNIQYF. The V gene is TRBV19 and the J gene is TRBJ2-4; the D gene could be TRBD1 or TRBD2, each one agreeing over 6 bases. A distance of 10 bases separates the germline ends of V and J, which lose 3 bases and 4 bases respectively. The CDR3 has 14 amino acids, counting the end cysteine and phenylalanine. Just the 42-base CDR3 DNA is kept, in frame starting at base 1. The germline V gene (reference sequence) supplies CDR1 LNHDA and CDR2 SQIVND.